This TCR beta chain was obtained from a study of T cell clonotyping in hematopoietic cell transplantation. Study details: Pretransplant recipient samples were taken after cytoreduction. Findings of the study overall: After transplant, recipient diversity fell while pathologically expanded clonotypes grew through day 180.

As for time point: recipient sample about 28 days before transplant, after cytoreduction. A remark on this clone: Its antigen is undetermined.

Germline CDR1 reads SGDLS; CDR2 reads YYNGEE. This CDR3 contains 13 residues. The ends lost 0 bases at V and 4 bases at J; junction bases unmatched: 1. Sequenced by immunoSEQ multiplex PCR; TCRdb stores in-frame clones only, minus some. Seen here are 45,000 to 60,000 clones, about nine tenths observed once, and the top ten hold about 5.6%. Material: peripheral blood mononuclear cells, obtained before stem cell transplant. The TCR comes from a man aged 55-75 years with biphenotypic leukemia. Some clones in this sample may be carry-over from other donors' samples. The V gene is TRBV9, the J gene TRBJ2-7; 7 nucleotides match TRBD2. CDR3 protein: CASSVGAGYEQYF. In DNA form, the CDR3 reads TGTGCCAGCAGCGTAGGAGCGGGGTACGAGCAGTACTTC.